Below are 23 T cell receptor beta chains sequenced from a single sample in a study of Graves' ophthalmopathy and Graves' hyperthyroidism. RNA transcripts provided the template for amplifying TCR beta CDR3 regions. Scientists carried out first-round RT-PCR using HTBI primers and then a second-round multiplex PCR. TCRdb analysed the multiplex PCR reads with MiXCR anew, one entry per CDR3 protein. The profile shows over a million distinct CDR3 sequences, about two fifths of them singletons. The sample was peripheral blood or thyroid tissue (not recorded which). The receptors come from an adult man with Graves' hyperthyroidism.

In regard to this clonotype: At one end the junction does not follow the germline gene, possibly because of a read error. The chain has TRBV10-3 and TRBJ2-7, with 13 bases lining up with TRBD2. From germline, CDR1 is ENHRY and CDR2 SYGVKD. The CDR3 totals 15 residues. CDR3 sequence (DNA): TGTGCCAGCAGTTACTGGACTAGCGGGGGCTACGAGCAGTACTTC. This encodes CASSYWTSGGYEQYF.

In this sample, this clonotype turned up many times. The chain joins TRBV7-8 to TRBJ2-5; D call uncertain. Germline-derived CDR1 and CDR2 are SGHVS and FQNEAQ. Trimming shortened V by 1 base and J by 3 bases, and 12 bases separated the two germline ends. This CDR3 contains 15 residues. CDR3 bases: TGTGCCAGCAGCTTAGTGGTCGCTGGGGAAGAGACCCAGTACTTC. It specifies CASSLVVAGEETQYF.

This clonotype was seen many times. The rearrangement joins TRBV10-3 to TRBJ2-5; 11 nucleotides align to TRBD2. From germline, CDR1 is ENHRY and CDR2 SYGVKD. CDR3 length equals 15 residues. V lost 5 bases, J lost 4 bases, and 6 bases stayed unmatched. The DNA for the CDR3 is TGTGCCATCAGTACCGGGACTAGCGGTGTAGAGACCCAGTACTTC. Its translation: CAISTGTSGVETQYF.

This clonotype was recorded at least ten times. The chain is built from TRBV10-3 and TRBJ2-5, with D unresolved. Trimming took off 10 bases at V and 1 base at J, with 13 bases between the two ends. CDR1 ENHRY and CDR2 SYGVKD come from the germline V gene. The CDR3 sequence is 13 residues long. In nucleotides, the CDR3 is TGTGCCACGACCCAGCCAAGCCAAGAGACCCAGTACTTC. It codes for CATTQPSQETQYF.

This clonotype has a single count. The chain is built from TRBV5-4 and TRBJ1-3; D perhaps matches TRBD1 (5 bases). The V and J ends lost 5 bases and 4 bases respectively, with 16 bases between them. This CDR3 has 15 residues. Per the germline V gene, CDR1 is SGHNT and CDR2 is YYREEE (reference sequence). The CDR3 DNA is TGTGCCAGCAGTCTAGGCAGGGCGTACGGAAACACCATATATTTT. This translates into CASSLGRAYGNTIYF.

A word on this clonotype: At one end the junction does not follow the germline gene, possibly because of a read error. J is TRBJ1-2 and V is TRBV10-2; 7 bases are shared with TRBD1. The CDR3 runs to 13 residues. The germline V gene encodes CDR1 WSHSY and CDR2 SAAADI. The CDR3 DNA is TGTACCAGCAGCAGGGACAGATCCTATGGCTACACCTTC. Translating it yields CTSSRDRSYGYTF.

The V call is TRBV6-5, the J call TRBJ2-7, with D maybe TRBD2 (5 bases). The V gene lost 5 bases and the J gene lost 0 bases, with 14 bases spanning the gap. This CDR3 comprises 15 residues. Germline lookup yields CDR1 MNHEY and CDR2 SVGAGI. CDR3 bases: TGTGCCAGCAGTCGGGGAGATTCGATCTCCTACGAGCAGTACTTC. Residues: CASSRGDSISYEQYF.

This clonotype was seen only a few times. V gene TRBV7-9 combines with J gene TRBJ2-7; 9 positions match TRBD1. V gave up 5 bases and J gave up 6 bases; unmatched junction bases: 8. The CDR3 totals 14 residues. Germline V lookup: CDR1 SEHNR, CDR2 FQNEAQ (reference sequence). The DNA for the CDR3 is TGTGCCAGCAGCCCGGGACAGGGTATAGGCGAGCAGTACTTC. It specifies CASSPGQGIGEQYF.

Many counts were recorded for this clonotype. The chain links TRBV19 to TRBJ1-1; D is unclear. Trimming stripped 2 bases from V and 4 bases from J, with 8 bases between. CDR3 length: 13 residues. Germline assignment: CDR1 LNHDA and CDR2 SQIVND (reference sequence). The CDR3 DNA is TGTGCCAGTAGTATATCGGGGAGCACTGAAGCTTTCTTT. Its protein is CASSISGSTEAFF. Full variable domain (remainder filled in from reference TRBV19 and TRBJ1-1): DGGITQSPKYLFRKEGQNVTLSCEQNLNHDAMYWYRQDPGQGLRLIYYSQIVNDFQKGDIAEGYSVSREKKESFPLTVTSAQKNPTAFYLCASSISGSTEAFFGQGTRLTVV.

This clonotype was seen many times. The genes are TRBV25-1 and TRBJ1-2; 8 nucleotides agree with TRBD1. From germline, CDR1 is MGHDK and CDR2 SYGVNS. The length of the CDR3 is 14 residues. V lost 1 base, J lost 6 bases, and 4 bases stayed unmatched. The CDR3 loop is CASSESGGVNGYTF. CDR3 DNA: TGTGCCAGCAGTGAATCAGGGGGCGTTAATGGCTACACCTTC.

This clonotype was observed many times. The V gene is TRBV20-1, the J gene TRBJ1-1, with TRBD1 identical over 7 bases. The CDR3 is 13 residues long. The junction had 9 bases not matched to a gene; V was cut back by 6 bases and J by 5 bases. The germline CDR1 and CDR2 sequences are DFQATT and SNEGSKA (reference sequence). CDR3 coding DNA: TGCAGTGCAGACAGGGTTGGTGTGACTGAAGCTTTCTTT. Translated, it gives CSADRVGVTEAFF.

This clonotype was seen repeatedly, ten times or more. The J gene is TRBJ1-1, the V gene TRBV2, with 12 bases fitting TRBD1. J lost 4 bases, V lost 7 bases, and 10 bases had no gene match. Germline assignment: CDR1 SNHLY and CDR2 FYNNEI. The CDR3 is 16 amino acids. The CDR3 loop is CASIRDRGPGSTEAFF. The DNA for the CDR3 is TGTGCCAGCATCAGGGACAGGGGGCCGGGAAGCACTGAAGCTTTCTTT.

This clonotype came up many times. The J gene is TRBJ1-6, the V gene TRBV2, with D maybe TRBD1 (6 bases). The V gene lost 7 bases and the J gene lost 6 bases, with 16 bases spanning the gap. This CDR3 comprises 15 residues. From germline, CDR1 is SNHLY and CDR2 FYNNEI. In DNA, the CDR3 is TGTGCCAGCAAGTCCTCGGGGGCTGGTAATTCACCCCTCCACTTT. Amino acids: CASKSSGAGNSPLHF. Based on the CDR3 plus reference TRBV2 and TRBJ1-6, the full variable domain is EPEVTQTPSHQVTQMGQEVILRCVPISNHLYFYWYRQILGQKVEFLVSFYNNEISEKSEIFDDQFSVERPDGSNFTLKIRSTKLEDSAMYFCASKSSGAGNSPLHFGNGTRLTVT.

Ten or more counts support this clonotype. The chain is built from TRBV12-3 or TRBV12-4 and TRBJ1-6; 7 bases align to TRBD1. The length of the CDR3 is 15 residues. V lost 6 bases, J lost 10 bases, and 12 bases stayed unmatched. The CDR3 DNA reads TGTGCCAGCAGCAGGGACAGACCGCCGTGGTCACCCCTCCACTTT. It translates to CASSRDRPPWSPLHF.

This clonotype came up a few times. CDR3 amino acids: CSAPTGRPSPLHF. In nucleotides, the CDR3 is TGCAGTGCGCCGACAGGGCGCCCTTCACCCCTCCACTTT. This sequence joins TRBV20-1 and TRBJ1-6, with 7 bases fitting TRBD1. J was trimmed by 9 bases and V by 6 bases; bases with no gene match: 8. The CDR3 covers 13 residues. The germline gives CDR1 DFQATT, CDR2 SNEGSKA (reference sequence).

The V gene is TRBV28, the J gene TRBJ1-5; D is possibly TRBD1 (6 bases). The CDR3 runs 15 residues. The germline V gene has CDR1 MDHEN and CDR2 SYDVKM. V dropped 10 bases and J dropped 1 base, with 17 bases sitting between them. The CDR3 DNA reads TGTGCCACCGCTCGGGGGGGCCGGAGCAATCAGCCCCAGCATTTT. Its protein product is CATARGGRSNQPQHF.

This clonotype was detected a few times. The chain couples TRBV11-2 to TRBJ1-2; 7 positions agree with TRBD1. V shed 6 bases and J 4 bases; nucleotides not matched to a gene: 8. This CDR3 spans 14 amino acids. CDR1 is SGHAT, CDR2 FQNNGV, per germline. This chain's CDR3 is CASSLGRGSYGYTF. CDR3 nucleotides: TGTGCCAGCAGTTTGGGCAGGGGGAGCTATGGCTACACCTTC.

CDR3 DNA sequence: TGCAGCGTTGTCGGGGCAGGGCCCTACGAGCAGTACTTC. It yields the protein CSVVGAGPYEQYF. The rearrangement joins TRBV29-1 to TRBJ2-7; D is perhaps TRBD1 or TRBD2 (5 bases each). Germline CDR1 and CDR2: SQVTM and ANQGSEA. Trimming took off 4 bases at V and 2 bases at J, with 12 bases between the two ends. The CDR3 spans 13 residues.

This clonotype was picked up a small number of times. The V gene is TRBV12-3 or TRBV12-4, the J gene TRBJ2-2; D may be TRBD1 or TRBD2 (6 bases each). Trimming left V 6 bases short and J 0 bases short, with 14 bases between. The CDR3 contains 16 residues. The chain's CDR3 is CASSGGHGANTGELFF. In DNA form, the CDR3 reads TGTGCCAGCAGCGGGGGACACGGGGCGAACACCGGGGAGCTGTTTTTT.

This clonotype has at least ten counts. The chain employs TRBV3-1 and TRBJ1-1; no definite D call. Germline-derived CDR1 and CDR2 are LGHDT and YNNKEL (reference sequence). Trimming removed 1 base at V and 4 bases at J, with 10 bases between. The CDR3 consists of 14 residues. CDR3 nucleotide sequence: TGTGCCAGCAGCCAAGGAGTATCGGGCACTGAAGCTTTCTTT. Translation: CASSQGVSGTEAFF.

The J gene is TRBJ1-2, the V gene TRBV7-2; perhaps TRBD1 as D (5 bases). This CDR3 has 15 amino acids. Deletions cut 2 bases from V and 6 bases from J, with 16 bases between. The germline gives CDR1 SGHTA, CDR2 FQGNSA. The CDR3 region is CASSLSHGGGHGYTF. The CDR3, as DNA: TGTGCCAGCAGCTTATCTCACGGGGGAGGACATGGCTACACCTTC.

This clonotype showed up just a few times. The CDR3 is CASRGGTGLSYGYTF. CDR3 in DNA: TGTGCCAGCAGGGGGGGGACAGGGCTGAGCTATGGCTACACCTTC. The V gene is TRBV7-8, the J gene TRBJ1-2; TRBD1 matches at 9 bases. Germline CDR1 and CDR2: SGHVS and FQNEAQ. The junction had 9 bases not matched to a gene; V was cut back by 6 bases and J by 4 bases. This CDR3 spans 15 amino acids.

The sample holds one count of this clonotype. V usage is TRBV19 and J usage is TRBJ1-5, with TRBD1 matching over 8 bases. CDR1 LNHDA and CDR2 SQIVND come from the germline V gene (reference sequence). There are 15 residues in the CDR3. V shed 2 bases and J 6 bases; nucleotides not matched to a gene: 6. CDR3 sequence: CASSIRQGAGQPQHF. The CDR3 DNA sequence: TGTGCCAGTAGTATAAGGCAGGGGGCCGGTCAGCCCCAGCATTTT.